This T cell receptor (beta chain) stems from a study of T cell repertoires in ileal Crohn's disease (dated by TCRdb to the late 2010s). Describing the broader study: The median duration of disease was approximately 7.9 years, and at the time of surgery roughly a third of patients were active smokers. A Rutgeerts score higher than i0 was the definition used for endoscopic postoperative recurrence. A total of roughly 170 mucosal samples from roughly 60 patients were sequenced, with samples obtained at several locations on the surgical specimen and at postoperative endoscopy. The TCR repertoire was analysed in about 62 patients with Crohn's disease drawn from a prospective multicentre cohort. M6 samples were neoterminal ileum biopsies taken at postoperative colonoscopy. Every patient underwent surgery because of a complication, which was stricturing disease in roughly 61% and penetrating disease in roughly 40%. About half of the patients received postoperative therapy: some 12 received thiopurines and some 20 received anti-TNF agents. The study was conducted in parallel with a multicentre cohort built to find predictors of early endoscopic recurrence after ileocolonic resection. The investigation overall reported the following: A significantly higher proportion of clonal expansions was observed in active smokers at surgery than in non-smokers (about 25% vs 20%, p=0.02). Compared with CD4 T cells, sorted CD8 T cells contained more high-frequency clones, which suggests that the mucosal expansions were mostly CD8. Endoscopic recurrence was linked to a higher percentage of high-frequency clones at surgery, and recurrence occurred in every patient whose clonality exceeded 26.8% (18/57). Postoperative endoscopy timing varied within the first year after surgery, with a median delay of about 7 months. Mucosal CD4 and CD8 T cells were sorted and sequenced only in a subgroup of patients, the size of which was not stated.

Per the publication, the time point label means: neoterminal ileum biopsy at postoperative endoscopy, about 6 months after surgery. To be eligible, patients had to be adults with ileal or ileocolonic Crohn's disease and an indication for ileocolonic resection. Whole ileal mucosal biopsies were stored frozen at -80°C before DNA extraction. Genomic DNA was isolated from frozen whole biopsies using a TRizol-based method, and the DNA was quantified with a NanoDrop 2000 spectrophotometer. The CDR3 holds 16 amino acids from the cysteine to the phenylalanine. Solely the CDR3 DNA is kept, with 48 bases framed from the first base. CDR1 MNHEY and CDR2 SVGAGI are derived from the germline V gene. At the junction V is shortened by 2 bases and J by 0 bases, with 11 bases in between. In its sample, this clone comes out as large (0.1 to 1%). Its target antigen remains unknown. Base qualities are missing; no much larger clone stands one base away.

For commercial TCRB immunosequencing, around 0.5 micrograms of biopsy DNA were submitted for each sample. CDR3 regions were amplified from genomic DNA by Adaptive Biotechnology using a two-step, amplification bias-controlled multiplex PCR. The first PCR used primers for every V and J gene segment; the second PCR added barcodes and Illumina adapters. CDR3 libraries were sequenced on an Illumina instrument. The authors' pipeline ran thus. The analysis used both the pipelines supplied by the vendor and custom analysis of the raw data in R/Bioconductor with R version 3.3.0. Clonality, which ranges from 0 to 1, was calculated as the inverse of the normalised Shannon entropy across all productive clones. High-frequency clones were defined as the share of the repertoire taken up by the top 100 clones, keeping only clones that passed a 95% confidence test. Overlap between samples was measured with the Morisita-Horn index, while repertoire diversity was measured with the Simpson index. This immuneACCESS table, as held by TCRdb, lists in-frame sequences with V and J called but not all clones. Of the missing ones, under half trace to an unresolved V gene in checked studies; the others have no known cause. That table supplies the V and J calls and clone size; D and trimming were determined from the DNA. Recorded for this sample are roughly 5,300 clones; approximately 80% of them occurred a single time. The top ten clonotypes cover approximately 30% of the sample.

This chain joins TRBV6-5 to TRBJ1-3; the D gene is possibly TRBD1, with 5 bases matching. This clonotype originated in an adult with Crohn's disease. Sample: ileal tissue. This receptor carries the CDR3 CASSYVAGTSGNTIYF. Read as DNA, the sequence is TGTGCCAGCAGTTACGTGGCGGGGACCTCTGGAAACACCATATATTTT.